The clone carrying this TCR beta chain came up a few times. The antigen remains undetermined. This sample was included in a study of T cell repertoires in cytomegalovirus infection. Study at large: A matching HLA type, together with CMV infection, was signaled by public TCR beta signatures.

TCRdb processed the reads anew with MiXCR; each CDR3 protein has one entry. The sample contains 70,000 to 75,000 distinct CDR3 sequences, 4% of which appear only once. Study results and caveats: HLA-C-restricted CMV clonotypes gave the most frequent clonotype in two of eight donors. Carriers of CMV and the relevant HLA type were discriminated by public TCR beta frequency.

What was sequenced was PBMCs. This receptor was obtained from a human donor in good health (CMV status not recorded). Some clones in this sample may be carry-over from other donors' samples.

As DNA, the CDR3 is TGTGCCAGCAGCTTCGGGAGTGAGCAGTTCTTC. The encoded protein is CASSFGSEQFF. This chain links TRBV11-2 with TRBJ2-1, with a weak D call TRBD2 (6 bases). The V and J ends lost 3 bases and 9 bases respectively, with 6 bases between them. Germline CDR1 SGHAT, CDR2 FQNNGV. The CDR3 spans 11 residues.